This T cell receptor beta chain was identified during a study of blood T cell repertoires in COVID-19. The wider study: Sites across the United States, Italy and Spain contributed samples from acute and convalescent COVID-19. From T cells, B-cell-depleted T cells, or PBMCs came the material, which was cDNA or gDNA.

In the authors' methods: Estimation of nucleated cell counts relied on the amplification of reference gene primers. The protocol was immunoSEQ multiplex PCR, while the TCRdb copy is restricted to in-frame clones and leaves out a portion. V, J and clone size are those of that table, while D and trimming were read from the DNA. The sample contains approximately 200,000 clones, about 85% of which appear only once. V lost 7 bases and J lost 1, with 7 bases in between. CDR1 and CDR2 from the germline V gene are LGHDT and YNNKEL (reference sequence). The CDR3 covers 12 residues. This clone occurred a few times.

The gene calls are TRBV3-1 (or the pseudogene TRBV3-2) and TRBJ2-5; D is unclear. Source material: peripheral blood. The receptor was isolated from a man aged 40-49 years with acute or convalescent COVID-19. The CDR3 here is CASMGLQETQYF. The DNA for the CDR3 is TGTGCCAGCATGGGCCTCCAAGAGACCCAGTACTTC.